The 30 T cell receptor beta chains given below trace back to one sample, sequenced in a study of T cells in localized non-small cell lung cancer. Libraries were prepared by immunoSEQ multiplex PCR; TCRdb keeps only in-frame clonotypes and omits some of them. The data hold over 70,000 clones, with around 90% observed a single time. Source: PBMCs, taken before any cancer treatment. The receptor source for this set is a woman aged 35 to 69 with stage II squamous cell lung carcinoma.

The V call is TRBV11-2, the J call TRBJ1-6, with TRBD1 identical over 9 bases. This CDR3 has 18 residues. The J segment lost 4 bases and the V segment lost 3 bases, leaving 10 bases of the junction unmatched. CDR1 and CDR2 from the germline V gene are SGHAT and FQNNGV. The DNA of the CDR3 is TGTGCCAGCAGCTTTCATATGGACAGGGGATATTATAATTCACCCCTCCACTTT. This sequence encodes CASSFHMDRGYYNSPLHF.

CDR3 in DNA: TGTGCCAGCAGCTGGGGGGGGGAGACCCAGTACTTC. Translation: CASSWGGETQYF. This chain uses TRBV7-9 with TRBJ2-5; TRBD2 aligns across 7 bases. Per the germline V gene, CDR1 is SEHNR and CDR2 is FQNEAQ (reference sequence). Trimming removed 4 bases from V and 5 bases from J; junction bases left unmatched: 1. This CDR3 is built from 12 residues.

The chain employs TRBV2 and TRBJ2-5; 9 positions agree with TRBD1. V lost 1 base and J lost 2; bases outside the gene matches: 2. Germline CDR1 is SNHLY and CDR2 is FYNNEI. This CDR3 is 15 amino acids long. CDR3 coding DNA: TGTGCCAGCAGTGAAGACAGGGGGCCTCAAGAGACCCAGTACTTC. Amino acid sequence: CASSEDRGPQETQYF.

The chain is built from TRBV9 and TRBJ2-3; D remains ambiguous. The length of the CDR3 is 14 residues. Germline CDR1 reads SGDLS; CDR2 reads YYNGEE. With 0 bases removed from V and 7 bases from J, the gap between germline ends came to 12 bases. The CDR3 loop is CASSVASVAYTQYF. As DNA, the CDR3 is TGTGCCAGCAGCGTAGCTTCGGTGGCTTATACGCAGTATTTT.

The chain couples TRBV6-1 to TRBJ2-5, with 9 bases matching TRBD1. This CDR3 contains 15 residues. J lost 5 bases, V lost 4 bases, and 8 bases had no gene match. CDR1 and CDR2 from the germline V gene are MNHNS and SASEGT. CDR3 in amino acids: CASSALQGARETQYF. The CDR3, as DNA: TGTGCCAGCAGTGCTTTACAGGGGGCGAGGGAGACCCAGTACTTC.

This clone was counted a single time. CDR3 loop: CASSLDRATYGYTF. The DNA for the CDR3 is TGTGCCAGCAGCCTGGACAGGGCTACCTATGGCTACACCTTC. This chain joins TRBV6-5 and TRBJ1-2; 8 positions match TRBD1. CDR1 is MNHEY and CDR2 is SVGAGI in the germline V gene. J lost 4 bases, V lost 6 bases, and 7 bases had no gene match. There are 14 residues in the CDR3.

The chain links TRBV29-1 to TRBJ2-1, with D possibly being TRBD2 (6 bases). The V gene lost 3 bases and the J gene lost 2 bases, with 20 bases spanning the gap. The length of the CDR3 is 17 residues. Per germline, CDR1 SQVTM and CDR2 ANQGSEA. CDR3 nucleotides: TGCAGCGTTGAGGGAGGACTTGGGAAGAAAACCTACAATGAGCAGTTCTTC. This gives the protein CSVEGGLGKKTYNEQFF.

The chain has TRBV2 and TRBJ1-2; 7 bases are a match to TRBD1. CDR1 is SNHLY and CDR2 is FYNNEI in the germline V gene. Trimming cost V 3 bases and J 3 bases; bases outside gene matches: 7. The CDR3 length is 15 residues. The CDR3 spells CASSDFDRVDYGYTF. The CDR3 bases are TGTGCCAGCAGTGATTTCGACAGGGTCGACTATGGCTACACCTTC.

This clone was counted once. The rearrangement uses TRBV5-1 and TRBJ1-1; a possible D gene is TRBD1 (6 bases). This CDR3 is 14 amino acids long. Germline loops: CDR1 SGHRS, CDR2 YFSETQ. Trimming removed 2 bases from V and 1 base from J, with 9 bases in between. CDR3 coding DNA: TGCGCCAGCAGCTTCCAGGGGCCGAACACTGAAGCTTTCTTT. Translating gives CASSFQGPNTEAFF.

The CDR3 protein is CASSQDPTDTHYGYTF. The CDR3 coding sequence is TGCGCCAGCAGCCAAGATCCGACCGATACTCACTATGGCTACACCTTC. This chain links TRBV4-1 with TRBJ1-2; no clear D. The germline V gene encodes CDR1 MGHRA and CDR2 YSYEKL. CDR3 size: 16 residues. The ends were cut back, 0 bases at V and 3 bases at J, with 14 bases in the middle.

V is TRBV5-6 and J is TRBJ1-1; 7 nucleotides agree with TRBD1. The CDR3 runs to 14 residues. CDR1 is SGHDT and CDR2 is YYEEEE in the germline V gene. V was pared by 6 bases and J by 1 base, with 6 bases of the junction left unmatched. Written as DNA, the CDR3 is TGTGCCAGCACCCCGACAGGGTGGAACACTGAAGCTTTCTTT. Amino acid sequence: CASTPTGWNTEAFF.

This rearrangement joins TRBV10-1 to TRBJ2-4, with TRBD2 as a possible D gene (7 bases). Germline lookup yields CDR1 WNHNN and CDR2 SYGVQD (reference sequence). V was trimmed by 0 bases and J by 3 bases, leaving 15 bases between them. CDR3 length: 17 residues. CDR3 amino acids: CASSESGQGGGKNIQYF. The CDR3 DNA follows: TGCGCCAGCAGTGAGTCGGGGCAGGGAGGGGGCAAAAACATTCAGTACTTC.

The J gene is TRBJ2-5, the V gene TRBV28, with D perhaps matching TRBD1 (6 bases). The CDR3 totals 13 residues. V dropped 7 bases and J dropped 5 bases, with 14 bases sitting between them. The germline V gene encodes CDR1 MDHEN and CDR2 SYDVKM. The CDR3 coding sequence is TGTGCCAGCACCAAACAGGGTTACGAGACCCAGTACTTC. Amino acids: CASTKQGYETQYF.

The V and J genes are TRBV2 and TRBJ1-4; D gene unclear. Germline lookup yields CDR1 SNHLY and CDR2 FYNNEI. V was cut by 8 bases and J by 1 base, with 17 bases left in between. This CDR3 has 16 residues. DNA of the CDR3: TGTGCCAGCTTCCAACGGGGTTTAGGAACTAATGAAAAACTGTTTTTT. Its protein is CASFQRGLGTNEKLFF.

The chain combines TRBV7-6 with TRBJ2-7; D not resolved. The CDR3 is 14 amino acids. Looked up from germline, CDR1 is SGHVS and CDR2 is FNYEAQ. Trimming took 5 bases from V and 4 from J, leaving 15 bases between them. The CDR3 sequence: CASSPPDQPYEQYF. CDR3 sequence (DNA): TGTGCCAGCAGCCCCCCGGACCAACCTTACGAGCAGTACTTC.

The chain combines TRBV6-1 with TRBJ2-1; D is ambiguous. V lost 4 bases, J lost 6 bases, and 13 bases lay in between. The CDR3 covers 14 residues. CDR1 and CDR2 (germline): MNHNS, SASEGT. The CDR3 nucleotides are TGTGCCAGCAGTGGGATCGACGGACCCAATGAGCAGTTCTTC. Its translation is CASSGIDGPNEQFF.

The V gene is TRBV5-4, the J gene TRBJ2-1, with 11 bases that match TRBD1. Germline loops: CDR1 SGHNT, CDR2 YYREEE (reference sequence). V shed 4 bases, J shed 4 bases, and the junction held 10 bases outside the gene matches. The CDR3 consists of 17 residues. CDR3 sequence reads: CASSPTDRGLGYNEQFF. The CDR3 nucleotides are TGTGCCAGCAGCCCTACGGACAGGGGGCTTGGTTACAATGAGCAGTTCTTC.

V and J are TRBV29-1 and TRBJ1-2, with D unclear. Germline V gives CDR1 SQVTM, CDR2 ANQGSEA. V lost 0 bases and J lost 8, with 16 bases in between. This CDR3 region has 14 residues. CDR3 residues: CSVEDEDHFGGYTF. CDR3 DNA: TGCAGCGTTGAAGATGAGGACCATTTTGGCGGCTACACCTTC.

The gene calls are TRBV11-2 and TRBJ1-6; D gene unclear. Trimming stripped 5 bases from V and 0 bases from J, with 8 bases between. Germline values: CDR1 SGHAT, CDR2 FQNNGV. This CDR3 is built from 15 residues. CDR3 coding DNA: TGTGCCAGCAGCCCGGGTAGCTCCTATAATTCACCCCTCCACTTT. Its protein product is CASSPGSSYNSPLHF. Combining the CDR3 with reference TRBV11-2 and TRBJ1-6 gives the whole variable domain EAGVAQSPRYKIIEKRQSVAFWCNPISGHATLYWYQQILGQGPKLLIQFQNNGVVDDSQLPKDRFSAERLKGVDSTLKIQPAKLEDSAVYLCASSPGSSYNSPLHFGNGTRLTVT.

The genes are TRBV10-1 and TRBJ1-1; 7 bases match TRBD1. The V gene end was trimmed by 9 bases and the J gene end by 5 bases; junction bases not matched to a gene: 9. The CDR3 covers 13 residues. Germline CDR1 reads WNHNN; CDR2 reads SYGVQD (reference sequence). This CDR3 is CASRDSGGTEAFF. For the CDR3, the DNA is TGCGCCAGTAGGGACAGCGGGGGGACTGAAGCTTTCTTT.

The V call is TRBV9, the J call TRBJ1-5; D might be TRBD1 (6 bases). V was shortened by 3 bases and J by 2 bases, with 6 bases between the two germline ends. The CDR3 is made up of 13 amino acids. Germline V gene sequence: CDR1 SGDLS, CDR2 YYNGEE. This CDR3 reads CASSDRGNQPQHF. In nucleotides, the CDR3 is TGTGCCAGCAGCGACAGGGGCAATCAGCCCCAGCATTTT. Full variable domain (rest looked up from reference TRBV9 and TRBJ1-5): DSGVTQTPKHLITATGQRVTLRCSPRSGDLSVYWYQQSLDQGLQFLIQYYNGEERAKGNILERFSAQQFPDLHSELNLSSLELGDSALYFCASSDRGNQPQHFGDGTRLSIL.

The CDR3 DNA sequence: TGTGCCAGCAACCGACAGGGGCGCTACAATGAGCAGTTCTTC. It yields the protein CASNRQGRYNEQFF. J is TRBJ2-1 and V is TRBV13; 8 bases are a match to TRBD1. Germline V lookup: CDR1 PRHDT, CDR2 FYEKMQ (reference sequence). CDR3 length: 14 residues. V gave up 7 bases and J gave up 3 bases; unmatched junction bases: 5.

The chain is built from TRBV6-5 and TRBJ2-5, with D possibly being TRBD1 (5 bases). The CDR3 runs to 14 residues. Trimming left V 2 bases short and J 7 bases short, with 14 bases between. CDR1 and CDR2 (germline): MNHEY, SVGAGI. The chain's CDR3 is CASSYERGKATQYF. The CDR3 DNA reads TGTGCCAGCAGTTACGAAAGGGGCAAGGCGACCCAGTACTTC.

The chain couples TRBV5-1 to TRBJ2-7; the match to TRBD2 covers 7 bases. There are 15 residues in the CDR3. With 1 base clipped from V and 2 bases from J, the junction kept 6 bases outside the gene matches. Per germline, CDR1 SGHRS and CDR2 YFSETQ. The CDR3 region has the DNA TGCGCCAGCAGCTTGAGGACTAGTGGAACCTACGAGCAGTACTTC. Protein sequence: CASSLRTSGTYEQYF.

The J gene is TRBJ1-6, the V gene TRBV28; 7 bases line up with TRBD1. Trimming cost V 3 bases and J 8 bases; bases outside gene matches: 4. From germline, CDR1 is MDHEN and CDR2 SYDVKM. The CDR3 loop spans 14 amino acids. In DNA, the CDR3 is TGTGCCAGCAGTTTGGGCCAGGGGGATTCACCCCTCCACTTT. Translated, it gives CASSLGQGDSPLHF.

Only one count was recorded for this clone. V and J are TRBV10-2 and TRBJ1-3; 7 bases agree with TRBD1. Trimming removed 2 bases from V and 2 bases from J; junction bases left unmatched: 3. The CDR3 totals 15 residues. From germline, CDR1 is WSHSY and CDR2 SAAADI. The CDR3 spells CASSELTGAGNTIYF. The DNA of the CDR3 is TGCGCCAGCAGTGAGCTTACAGGGGCTGGAAACACCATATATTTT.

In this sample, this clone turned up once. The rearrangement joins TRBV6-5 to TRBJ1-4; D uncertain. The CDR3 length is 13 residues. Germline V gene data show CDR1 as MNHEY and CDR2 as SVGAGI. Deletions cut 5 bases from V and 0 bases from J, with 4 bases between. The CDR3 region is CASSPSTNEKLFF. As DNA, the CDR3 is TGTGCCAGCAGTCCCTCAACTAATGAAAAACTGTTTTTT.

The chain joins TRBV30 to TRBJ1-2; D is undetermined. V was clipped by 2 bases and J by 4 bases, with 14 bases between them. This CDR3 region has 14 residues. The V gene's germline CDR1 is GTSNPN and CDR2 SVGIG (reference sequence). The DNA of the CDR3 is TGTGCCTGGAGTATGGGCTCCTTATCCTATGGCTACACCTTC. Translating gives CAWSMGSLSYGYTF.

The chain joins TRBV6-1 to TRBJ1-1; D is undetermined. CDR3 size: 11 residues. The V and J ends lost 6 bases and 10 bases respectively, with 12 bases between them. The V gene's germline CDR1 is MNHNS and CDR2 SASEGT. The chain's CDR3 is CASRETSTAFF. The CDR3 DNA follows: TGTGCCAGCAGAGAGACAAGCACAGCTTTCTTT.

The chain combines TRBV5-6 with TRBJ1-5; TRBD1 is a possible D gene (5 bases). The CDR3 runs to 15 residues. Germline CDR1 reads SGHDT; CDR2 reads YYEEEE. V dropped 3 bases and J dropped 3 bases, with 13 bases sitting between them. CDR3 in DNA: TGTGCCAGCAGCTCCCGGCGGGACCCCAATCAGCCCCAGCATTTT. The encoded protein is CASSSRRDPNQPQHF.